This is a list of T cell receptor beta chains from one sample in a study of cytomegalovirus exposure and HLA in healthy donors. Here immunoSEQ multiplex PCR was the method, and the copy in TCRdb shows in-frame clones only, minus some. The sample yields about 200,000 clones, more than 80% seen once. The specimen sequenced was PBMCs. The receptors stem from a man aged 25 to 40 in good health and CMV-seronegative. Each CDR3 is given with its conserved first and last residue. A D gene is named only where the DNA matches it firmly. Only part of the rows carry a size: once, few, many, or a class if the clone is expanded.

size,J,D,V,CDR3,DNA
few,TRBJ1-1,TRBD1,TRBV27,CASSRDRLPMNTEAFF,TGTGCCAGCAGCCGGGACAGGCTACCTATGAACACTGAAGCTTTCTTT
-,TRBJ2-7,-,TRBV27,CASSLSRGGLGLGHSYEQYF,TGTGCCAGCAGTTTATCTCGAGGGGGTCTCGGTCTCGGGCATTCCTACGAGCAGTACTTC
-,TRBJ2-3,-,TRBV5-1,CASSLAGVPPDTQYF,TGCGCCAGCAGCTTGGCCGGGGTACCCCCAGATACGCAGTATTTT
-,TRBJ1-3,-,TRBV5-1,CASSRENTGLAGNTIYF,TGCGCCAGCAGCCGCGAAAATACAGGGCTAGCTGGAAACACCATATATTTT
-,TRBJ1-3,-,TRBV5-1,CASSFPDSPSSGNTIYF,TGCGCCAGCAGCTTTCCCGACAGTCCCAGCTCTGGAAACACCATATATTTT
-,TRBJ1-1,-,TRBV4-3,CASSLRRRNTEAFF,TGCGCCAGCAGCCTTCGACGGAGGAACACTGAAGCTTTCTTT
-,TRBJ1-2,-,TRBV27,CASSLWPPGQIRVGYTF,TGTGCCAGCAGTTTATGGCCACCGGGACAAATTAGGGTGGGCTACACCTTC
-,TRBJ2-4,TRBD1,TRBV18,CASSPTGKSVWNIQYF,TGTGCCAGCTCCCCGACAGGGAAGTCCGTGTGGAACATTCAGTACTTC
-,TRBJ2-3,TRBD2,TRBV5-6,CASSFLAGGADTQYF,TGTGCCAGCAGCTTCCTAGCGGGGGGGGCAGATACGCAGTATTTT
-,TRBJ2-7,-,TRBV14,CASSQDPAGGPYEQYF,TGTGCCAGCAGCCAAGATCCGGCCGGGGGGCCTTACGAGCAGTACTTC
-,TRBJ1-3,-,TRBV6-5,CASRTSGFAGNTIYF,TGTGCCAGCAGGACGTCAGGGTTCGCTGGAAACACCATATATTTT
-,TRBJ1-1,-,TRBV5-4,CASSLTGRTEAFF,TGTGCCAGCAGTTTAACAGGGCGTACTGAAGCTTTCTTT
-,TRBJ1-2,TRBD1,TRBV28,CASSPPGTGNYGYTF,TGTGCCAGCAGCCCCCCCGGGACAGGGAACTATGGCTACACCTTC
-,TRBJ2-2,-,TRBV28,CASTIGGSNTGELFF,TGTGCCAGCACCATAGGGGGATCTAACACCGGGGAGCTGTTTTTT
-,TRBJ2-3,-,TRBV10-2,CASSARGGNTDTQYF,TGCGCCAGCAGCGCTAGGGGGGGAAACACAGATACGCAGTATTTT
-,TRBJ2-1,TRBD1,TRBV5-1,CASSRDRVTYNEQFF,TGCGCCAGCAGCCGGGACAGGGTAACCTACAATGAGCAGTTCTTC
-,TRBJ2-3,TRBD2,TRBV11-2,CASSVRGGGDTQYF,TGTGCCAGCAGCGTCCGTGGGGGGGGAGATACGCAGTATTTT
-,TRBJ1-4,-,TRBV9,CASSVGGWLNEKLFF,TGTGCCAGCAGCGTAGGTGGCTGGCTTAATGAAAAACTGTTTTTT
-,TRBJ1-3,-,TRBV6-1,CASISVSGNTIYF,TGTGCCAGCATCTCGGTCTCTGGAAACACCATATATTTT
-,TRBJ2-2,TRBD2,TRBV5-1,CASSGLAEITGELFF,TGCGCCAGCAGCGGTCTAGCGGAGATCACCGGGGAGCTGTTTTTT
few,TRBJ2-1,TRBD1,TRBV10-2,CAFRGTGANEQFF,TGCGCTTTCCGCGGGACAGGGGCCAATGAGCAGTTCTTC
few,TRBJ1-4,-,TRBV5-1,CASTSGGSANEKLFF,TGCGCCAGCACCAGCGGGGGTTCGGCTAATGAAAAACTGTTTTTT
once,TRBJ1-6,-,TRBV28,CASSLEPSRNSPLHF,TGTGCCAGCAGCCTCGAGCCTTCGAGGAATTCACCCCTCCACTTT
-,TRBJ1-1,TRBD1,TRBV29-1,CSHGQGAGEAFF,TGCAGCCACGGACAGGGGGCAGGTGAAGCTTTCTTT
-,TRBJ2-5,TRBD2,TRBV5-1,CASSLGSAGGSETQYF,TGCGCCAGCAGCTTGGGCTCGGCGGGGGGTTCGGAGACCCAGTACTTC
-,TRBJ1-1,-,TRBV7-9,CASSPRESEAFF,TGTGCCAGCAGCCCTCGGGAAAGTGAAGCTTTCTTT
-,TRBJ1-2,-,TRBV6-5,CASSRGFYGYTF,TGTGCCAGCAGTAGGGGCTTCTATGGCTACACCTTC
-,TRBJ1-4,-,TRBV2,CASSVELHNEKLFF,TGTGCCAGCAGTGTTGAGCTCCATAATGAAAAACTGTTTTTT
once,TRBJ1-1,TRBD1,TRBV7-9,CSSSPRTGGTEAFF,TGTTCCAGCAGCCCACGGACAGGGGGCACTGAAGCTTTCTTT
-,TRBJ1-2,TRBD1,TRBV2,CASSEFGTALRLGGYTF,TGTGCCAGCAGTGAGTTCGGGACAGCCCTAAGACTCGGTGGCTACACCTTC
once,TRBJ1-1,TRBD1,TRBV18,CASSPTRTGTEAFF,TGTGCCAGCTCACCGACCCGGACAGGAACTGAAGCTTTCTTT
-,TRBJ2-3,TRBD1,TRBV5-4,CASSLQGGRDTQYF,TGTGCCAGCAGCTTGCAAGGGGGCAGGGATACGCAGTATTTT
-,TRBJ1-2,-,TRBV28,CASTEGGGAGYTF,TGTGCCAGCACTGAAGGTGGGGGGGCCGGCTACACCTTC
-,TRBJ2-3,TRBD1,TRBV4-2,CASSQPQGSRTQYF,TGTGCCAGCAGCCAACCACAGGGGTCTCGGACGCAGTATTTT